These 21 T cell receptor beta chains share one sample of origin, sequenced in a study of T cell responses to AZD1222 COVID-19 vaccine. Generated by immunoSEQ multiplex PCR, the TCRdb table keeps only in-frame clones and is missing some. The sample consists of about 34,000 clones, 70% to 80% of them appearing once. Specimen: peripheral blood, collected 28 days after the second AZD1222 dose. The receptors were gathered from an adult who received the AZD1222 COVID-19 vaccine.

This clone has just a few counts. The chain links TRBV18 to TRBJ2-7, with TRBD1 identical over 11 bases. Germline V CDR1 and CDR2: KGHSH, LQKENI. With 3 bases clipped from V and 4 bases from J, the junction kept 5 bases outside the gene matches. The CDR3 covers 15 residues. CDR3: CASSPPGQGGYEQYF. The CDR3 coding sequence is TGTGCCAGCTCACCCCCGGGACAGGGGGGGTACGAGCAGTACTTC.

The chain employs TRBV19 and TRBJ1-2, with 7 positions matching TRBD1. V was clipped by 7 bases and J by 5 bases; unmatched bases: 10. CDR1 and CDR2 from the germline V gene are LNHDA and SQIVND (reference sequence). This CDR3 is built from 14 residues. Written as DNA, the CDR3 is TGTGCCAGTACCCCCCGACAGGGTGTTTATGGCTACACCTTC. It specifies CASTPRQGVYGYTF.

This chain connects TRBV9 to TRBJ2-1; the D is unclear. V was pared by 4 bases and J by 5 bases, with 7 bases between. CDR3 length: 12 residues. Germline lookup yields CDR1 SGDLS and CDR2 YYNGEE. The CDR3 nucleotides are TGTGCCAGCAGCTCGCTGAACAATGAGCAGTTCTTC. Translating gives CASSSLNNEQFF.

This clone was picked up a small number of times. The chain couples TRBV29-1 to TRBJ2-1; 12 bases match TRBD1. With 6 bases clipped from V and 14 bases from J, the junction kept 11 bases outside the gene matches. The CDR3 contains 13 residues. Germline CDR1 is SQVTM and CDR2 is ANQGSEA. The CDR3 is CSVEPGQGAHKFF. In DNA, the CDR3 is TGCAGCGTCGAACCGGGACAGGGGGCGCATAAGTTCTTC.

The V gene is TRBV6-1, the J gene TRBJ1-1; a possible D gene is TRBD1 (6 bases). V was clipped by 0 bases and J by 6 bases, with 11 bases between them. Germline CDR1 is MNHNS and CDR2 is SASEGT. The CDR3 is 14 amino acids. For the CDR3, the DNA is TGTGCCAGCAGTGAAGCTTACAGGGCCGCTGAAGCTTTCTTT. It translates to CASSEAYRAAEAFF.

This clone has more than one count but fewer than ten. This rearrangement joins TRBV11-2 to TRBJ1-3; D remains unclear. This CDR3 is built from 15 residues. Between the trimmed V and J ends, which lost 3 bases and 4 bases, there was a span of 13 bases. Germline V gene data show CDR1 as SGHAT and CDR2 as FQNNGV. The CDR3 protein is CASSFNGEAGNTIYF. DNA of the CDR3: TGTGCCAGCAGCTTTAACGGGGAGGCCGGAAACACCATATATTTT.

The chain is built from TRBV7-6 and TRBJ1-5; D possibly corresponds to TRBD1 (5 bases). Germline CDR1 reads SGHVS; CDR2 reads FNYEAQ. CDR3 length: 13 amino acids. Deletions cut 3 bases from V and 5 bases from J, with 8 bases between. CDR3 region: CASSLGTYQPQHF. CDR3 nucleotides: TGTGCCAGCAGCTTGGGGACTTATCAGCCCCAGCATTTT.

This chain links TRBV5-1 with TRBJ2-7; D remains unclear. The CDR3 spans 14 residues. CDR1 is SGHRS and CDR2 is YFSETQ in the germline V gene. Trimming took off 4 bases at V and 1 base at J, with 12 bases between the two ends. CDR3 sequence reads: CASSNFDKSYEQYF. The CDR3 DNA reads TGCGCCAGCAGCAACTTCGACAAGTCCTACGAGCAGTACTTC.

J is TRBJ1-5 and V is TRBV6-5, with 8 bases lining up with TRBD1. With 6 bases clipped from V and 1 base from J, the junction kept 5 bases outside the gene matches. The length of the CDR3 is 15 residues. Germline V CDR1 and CDR2: MNHEY, SVGAGI. CDR3 sequence reads: CASRRQGLSNQPQHF. CDR3 coding DNA: TGTGCCAGCAGGAGACAGGGGTTGAGCAATCAGCCCCAGCATTTT.

The chain employs TRBV7-2 and TRBJ2-1; D gene uncertain. Trimming shortened V by 5 bases and J by 12 bases, and 14 bases separated the two germline ends. Germline V lookup: CDR1 SGHTA, CDR2 FQGNSA. The CDR3 is 12 residues long. This chain's CDR3 is CASSSYNDVQFF. The CDR3 nucleotides are TGTGCCAGCAGCAGTTACAATGATGTGCAGTTCTTC.

This clone turned up a few times. The gene calls are TRBV19 and TRBJ2-1; 12 nucleotides align to TRBD2. The V and J ends lost 5 bases and 4 bases, in that order; junction bases with no gene match: 3. The V gene's germline CDR1 is LNHDA and CDR2 SQIVND (reference sequence). This CDR3 contains 15 residues. Here the CDR3 reads CASSRTSGDYNEQFF. In nucleotides, the CDR3 is TGTGCCAGTAGTCGGACTAGCGGGGATTACAATGAGCAGTTCTTC.

The chain carries TRBV5-1 and TRBJ2-1; D call uncertain. The V gene's germline CDR1 is SGHRS and CDR2 YFSETQ. The CDR3 extends over 14 amino acids. Trimming left V 2 bases short and J 6 bases short, with 12 bases between. CDR3 sequence (DNA): TGCGCCAGCAGCTTCCCCGGGTCCGTCAATGAGCAGTTCTTC. Residues: CASSFPGSVNEQFF. The full variable domain, completed using reference TRBV5-1 and TRBJ2-1, is KAGVTQTPRYLIKTRGQQVTLSCSPISGHRSVSWYQQTPGQGLQFLFEYFSETQRNKGNFPGRFSGRQFSNSRSEMNVSTLELGDSALYLCASSFPGSVNEQFFGPGTRLTVL.

The V and J genes are TRBV12-3 or TRBV12-4 and TRBJ2-3; no clear D. The CDR3 has 13 amino acids. Trimming left V 6 bases short and J 0 bases short, with 7 bases between. The CDR3 DNA follows: TGTGCCAGCAGACTGAGTAGCACAGATACGCAGTATTTT. Protein: CASRLSSTDTQYF.

The chain links TRBV5-8 to TRBJ1-5; D uncertain. The CDR3 totals 14 residues. CDR1 is SGHTS, CDR2 YDEGEE, per germline. V lost 4 bases to trimming and J lost 2 bases, with 10 bases between them. CDR3 coding DNA: TGTGCCAGCAGCCCTAGGACGGGCAATCAGCCCCAGCATTTT. Its protein product is CASSPRTGNQPQHF.

The chain employs TRBV6-5 and TRBJ2-5, with TRBD2 matching 10 bases. CDR3 size: 15 residues. CDR1 and CDR2 from the germline V gene are MNHEY and SVGAGI. V shed 4 bases, J shed 7 bases, and the junction held 9 bases outside the gene matches. For the CDR3, the DNA is TGTGCCAGCAGTTCCCTTAGCGGGAGGCGGGGGACCCAGTACTTC. Translated, it gives CASSSLSGRRGTQYF.

The chain employs TRBV7-2 and TRBJ2-1; 13 nucleotides match TRBD2. This CDR3 spans 15 amino acids. The germline V gene encodes CDR1 SGHTA and CDR2 FQGNSA. The junction had 5 bases not matched to a gene; V was cut back by 2 bases and J by 10 bases. The CDR3 region has the DNA TGTGCCAGCAGCTTAACTAGCGGGAGGGCCGGGGAGCAGTTCTTC. Amino acid sequence: CASSLTSGRAGEQFF. Combining the CDR3 with reference TRBV7-2 and TRBJ2-1 gives the whole variable domain GAGVSQSPSNKVTEKGKDVELRCDPISGHTALYWYRQSLGQGLEFLIYFQGNSAPDKSGLPSDRFSAERTGGSVSTLTIQRTQQEDSAVYLCASSLTSGRAGEQFFGPGTRLTVL.

The rearrangement uses TRBV6-5 and TRBJ1-5; possibly TRBD1 for D (6 bases). Trimming took off 4 bases at V and 6 bases at J, with 19 bases between the two ends. Per germline, CDR1 MNHEY and CDR2 SVGAGI. The CDR3 totals 16 residues. The CDR3 loop reads CASSSYRQGFGQPQHF. CDR3 coding DNA: TGTGCCAGCAGTTCATATCGTCAGGGGTTCGGTCAGCCCCAGCATTTT.

The chain carries TRBV12-3 or TRBV12-4 and TRBJ1-1, with a possible D match to TRBD1 (5 bases). The CDR3 has 12 amino acids. V gave up 7 bases and J gave up 2 bases, with 8 bases separating them. The CDR3 spells CASTDTNTEAFF. The CDR3 DNA reads TGTGCCAGCACGGACACTAACACTGAAGCTTTCTTT.

The CDR3 bases are TGTGCCAGCAGCTTAGGTGCTAGCGGGAGCCTATTTAAGTTCTTC. It yields the protein CASSLGASGSLFKFF. This rearrangement joins TRBV7-2 to TRBJ2-1, with 10 bases matching TRBD2. This CDR3 is built from 15 residues. V trimming: 1 base; J trimming: 14 bases; junction bases outside the gene matches: 11. Germline V lookup: CDR1 SGHTA, CDR2 FQGNSA. Filled out from reference TRBV7-2 and TRBJ2-1, the complete variable domain reads GAGVSQSPSNKVTEKGKDVELRCDPISGHTALYWYRQSLGQGLEFLIYFQGNSAPDKSGLPSDRFSAERTGGSVSTLTIQRTQQEDSAVYLCASSLGASGSLFKFFGPGTRLTVL.

The CDR3 DNA follows: TGCGCCAGCAGCTTGGTCTTGCGGCCAGCAGGGAGCCGGGATACGCAGTATTTT. Its protein is CASSLVLRPAGSRDTQYF. This chain uses TRBV5-1 with TRBJ2-3; D is possibly TRBD1 or TRBD2 (5 bases each). The V gene's germline CDR1 is SGHRS and CDR2 YFSETQ. Trimming took 0 bases from V and 6 from J, leaving 23 bases between them. This CDR3 has 18 residues.

V usage is TRBV18 and J usage is TRBJ2-1; 11 nucleotides match TRBD2. After removal of 4 bases from V and 9 bases from J, the junction contained 5 bases not matched to a gene. Germline CDR1 reads KGHSH; CDR2 reads LQKENI. This CDR3 region has 14 residues. The CDR3 is CASSRPGTSGEQFF. The DNA for the CDR3 is TGTGCCAGCTCACGCCCGGGGACTAGCGGTGAGCAGTTCTTC. Combining the CDR3 with reference TRBV18 and TRBJ2-1 gives the whole variable domain NAGVMQNPRHLVRRRGQEARLRCSPMKGHSHVYWYRQLPEEGLKFMVYLQKENIIDESGMPKERFSAEFPKEGPSILRIQQVVRGDSAAYFCASSRPGTSGEQFFGPGTRLTVL.